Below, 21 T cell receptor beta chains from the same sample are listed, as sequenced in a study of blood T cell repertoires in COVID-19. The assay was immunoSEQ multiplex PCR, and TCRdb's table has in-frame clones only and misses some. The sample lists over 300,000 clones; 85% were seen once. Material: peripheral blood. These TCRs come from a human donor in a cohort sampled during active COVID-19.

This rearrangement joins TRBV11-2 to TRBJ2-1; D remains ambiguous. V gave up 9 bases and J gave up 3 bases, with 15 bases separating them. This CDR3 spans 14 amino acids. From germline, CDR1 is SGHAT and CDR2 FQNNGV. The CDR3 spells CARKHGVDYNEQFF. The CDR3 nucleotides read TGTGCCAGAAAACATGGAGTCGACTACAATGAGCAGTTCTTC.

CDR3 sequence reads: CASSQVGTGEEKLFF. CDR3 in DNA: TGTGCCAGCAGCCAAGTAGGCACAGGAGAAGAAAAACTGTTTTTT. The chain recombines TRBV3-1 (or the pseudogene TRBV3-2) with TRBJ1-4; the D gene is possibly TRBD1 (5 bases). The CDR3 runs 15 residues. The germline CDR1 and CDR2 sequences are LGHDT and YNNKEL (reference sequence). V shed 1 base and J shed 8 bases, with 14 bases lying between them.

CDR3 sequence: CASSFRGASTDTQYF. The CDR3 nucleotides are TGTGCCAGCAGCTTTAGGGGCGCTAGCACAGATACGCAGTATTTT. The chain recombines TRBV7-8 with TRBJ2-3; a weak D match, TRBD1 (5 bases). V was trimmed by 3 bases and J by 0 bases, leaving 10 bases between them. This CDR3 contains 15 residues. Germline values: CDR1 SGHVS, CDR2 FQNEAQ.

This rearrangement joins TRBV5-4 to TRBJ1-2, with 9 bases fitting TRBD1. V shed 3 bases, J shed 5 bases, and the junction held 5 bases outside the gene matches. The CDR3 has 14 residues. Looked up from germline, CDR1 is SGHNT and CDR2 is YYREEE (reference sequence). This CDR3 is CASSWGQGPYGYTF. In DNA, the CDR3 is TGTGCCAGCAGCTGGGGACAGGGACCGTATGGCTACACCTTC.

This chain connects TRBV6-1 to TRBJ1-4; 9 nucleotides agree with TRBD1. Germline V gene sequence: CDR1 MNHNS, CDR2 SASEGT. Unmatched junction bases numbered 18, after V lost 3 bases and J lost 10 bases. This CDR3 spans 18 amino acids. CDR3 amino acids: CASSDFLQPPGQGGKLFF. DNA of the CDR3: TGTGCCAGCAGTGATTTCTTACAACCTCCGGGACAGGGAGGAAAACTGTTTTTT.

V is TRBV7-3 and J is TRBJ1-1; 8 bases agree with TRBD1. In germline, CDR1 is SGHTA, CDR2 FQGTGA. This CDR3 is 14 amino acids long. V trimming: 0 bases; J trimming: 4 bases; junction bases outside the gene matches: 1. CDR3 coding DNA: TGTGCCAGCAGCTTAACCGGACAGGGCACTGAAGCTTTCTTT. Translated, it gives CASSLTGQGTEAFF.

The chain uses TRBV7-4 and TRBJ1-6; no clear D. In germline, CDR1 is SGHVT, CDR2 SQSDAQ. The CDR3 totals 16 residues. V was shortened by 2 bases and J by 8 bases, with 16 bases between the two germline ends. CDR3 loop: CASSLPSRESYSPLHF. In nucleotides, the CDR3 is TGTGCCAGCAGCTTACCCTCCCGGGAGTCATATTCACCCCTCCACTTT. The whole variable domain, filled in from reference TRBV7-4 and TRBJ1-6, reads GAGVSQSPRYKVAKRGRDVALRCDSISGHVTLYWYRQTLGQGSEVLTYSQSDAQRDKSGRPSGRFSAERPERSVSTLKIQRTEQGDSAVYLCASSLPSRESYSPLHFGNGTRLTVT.

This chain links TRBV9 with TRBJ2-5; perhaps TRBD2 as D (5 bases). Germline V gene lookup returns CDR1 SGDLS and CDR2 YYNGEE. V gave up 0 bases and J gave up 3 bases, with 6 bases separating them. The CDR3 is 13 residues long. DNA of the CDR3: TGTGCCAGCAGCGTAGTCGGGGAAGAGACCCAGTACTTC. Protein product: CASSVVGEETQYF.

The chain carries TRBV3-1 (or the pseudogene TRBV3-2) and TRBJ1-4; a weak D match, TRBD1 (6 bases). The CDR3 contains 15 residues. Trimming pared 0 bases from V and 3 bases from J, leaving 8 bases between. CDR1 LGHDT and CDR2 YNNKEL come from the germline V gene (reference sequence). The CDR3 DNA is TGTGCCAGCAGCCAAGATACAGGGTCTAATGAAAAACTGTTTTTT. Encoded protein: CASSQDTGSNEKLFF.

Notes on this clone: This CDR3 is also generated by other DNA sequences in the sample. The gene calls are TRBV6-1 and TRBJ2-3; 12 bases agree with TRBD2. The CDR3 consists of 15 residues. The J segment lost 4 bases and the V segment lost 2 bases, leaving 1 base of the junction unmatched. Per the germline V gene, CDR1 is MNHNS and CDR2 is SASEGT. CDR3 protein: CASSELAGGPDTQYF. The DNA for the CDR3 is TGTGCCAGCAGTGAACTAGCGGGGGGGCCAGATACGCAGTATTTT.

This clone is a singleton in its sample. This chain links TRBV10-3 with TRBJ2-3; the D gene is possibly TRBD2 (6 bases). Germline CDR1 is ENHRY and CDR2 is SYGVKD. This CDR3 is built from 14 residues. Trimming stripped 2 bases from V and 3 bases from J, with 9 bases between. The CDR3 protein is CAISEPGRTDTQYF. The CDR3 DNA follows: TGTGCCATCAGTGAGCCCGGGAGAACAGATACGCAGTATTTT.

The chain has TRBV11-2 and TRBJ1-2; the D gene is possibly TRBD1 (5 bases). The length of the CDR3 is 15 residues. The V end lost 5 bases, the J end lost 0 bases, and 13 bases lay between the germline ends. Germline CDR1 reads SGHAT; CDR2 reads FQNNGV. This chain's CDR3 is CASSPSGNTNYGYTF. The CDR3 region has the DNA TGTGCCAGCAGCCCCTCAGGGAACACTAACTATGGCTACACCTTC. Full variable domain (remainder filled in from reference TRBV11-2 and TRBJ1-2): EAGVAQSPRYKIIEKRQSVAFWCNPISGHATLYWYQQILGQGPKLLIQFQNNGVVDDSQLPKDRFSAERLKGVDSTLKIQPAKLEDSAVYLCASSPSGNTNYGYTFGSGTRLTVV.

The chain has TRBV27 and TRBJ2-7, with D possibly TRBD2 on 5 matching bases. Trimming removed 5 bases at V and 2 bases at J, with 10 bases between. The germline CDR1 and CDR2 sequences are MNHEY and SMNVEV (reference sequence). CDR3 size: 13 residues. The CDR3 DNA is TGTGCCAGCAGTGCCGACTATACCTACGAGCAGTACTTC. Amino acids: CASSADYTYEQYF.

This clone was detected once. The CDR3 sequence: CASCQSGTGELFF. As DNA, the CDR3 is TGTGCCAGCTGCCAATCGGGGACCGGGGAGCTGTTTTTT. V is TRBV7-3 and J is TRBJ2-2; TRBD2 might be the D (5 bases). From germline, CDR1 is SGHTA and CDR2 FQGTGA. CDR3 length: 13 residues. V was shortened by 8 bases and J by 5 bases, with 12 bases between the two germline ends.

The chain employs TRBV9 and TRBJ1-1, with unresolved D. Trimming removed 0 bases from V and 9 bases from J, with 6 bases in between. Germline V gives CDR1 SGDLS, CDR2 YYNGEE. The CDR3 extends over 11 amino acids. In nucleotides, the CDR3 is TGTGCCAGCAGCGTAGACACGCAAGCTTTCTTT. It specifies CASSVDTQAFF.

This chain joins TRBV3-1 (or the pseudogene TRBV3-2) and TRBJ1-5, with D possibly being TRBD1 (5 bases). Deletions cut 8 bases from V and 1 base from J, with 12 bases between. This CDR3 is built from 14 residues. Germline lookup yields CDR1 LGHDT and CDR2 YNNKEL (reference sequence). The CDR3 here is CASGVRGSNQPQHF. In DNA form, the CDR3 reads TGTGCCAGCGGGGTTAGGGGAAGCAATCAGCCCCAGCATTTT.

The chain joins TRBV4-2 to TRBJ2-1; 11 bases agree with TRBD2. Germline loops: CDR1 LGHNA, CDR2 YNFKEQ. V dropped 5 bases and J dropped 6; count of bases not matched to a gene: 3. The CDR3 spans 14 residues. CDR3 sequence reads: CASSSGTSGNEQFF. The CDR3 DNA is TGTGCCAGCAGCTCGGGGACTAGCGGCAATGAGCAGTTCTTC.

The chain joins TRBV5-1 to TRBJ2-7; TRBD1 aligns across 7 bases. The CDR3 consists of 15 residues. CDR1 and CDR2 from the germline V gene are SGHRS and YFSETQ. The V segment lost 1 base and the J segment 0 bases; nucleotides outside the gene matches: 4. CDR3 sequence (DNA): TGCGCCAGCAGCTTGTGGGACAGTAGCTCCTACGAGCAGTACTTC. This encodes CASSLWDSSSYEQYF.

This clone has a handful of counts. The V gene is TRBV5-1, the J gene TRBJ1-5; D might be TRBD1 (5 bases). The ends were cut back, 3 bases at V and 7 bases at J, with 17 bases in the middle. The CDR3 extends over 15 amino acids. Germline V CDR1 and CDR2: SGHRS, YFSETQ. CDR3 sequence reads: CASSWDGGLGQPQHF. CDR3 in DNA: TGCGCCAGCAGCTGGGACGGGGGGTTAGGGCAGCCCCAGCATTTT.

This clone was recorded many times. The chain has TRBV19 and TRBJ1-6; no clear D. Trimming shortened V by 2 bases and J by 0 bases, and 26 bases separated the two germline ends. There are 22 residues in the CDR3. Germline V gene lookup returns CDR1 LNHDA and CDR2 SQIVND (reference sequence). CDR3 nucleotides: TGTGCCAGTAGTATAAATCTGTACGACCAAACTGAACTAACCTCCTATAATTCACCCCTCCACTTT. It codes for CASSINLYDQTELTSYNSPLHF.

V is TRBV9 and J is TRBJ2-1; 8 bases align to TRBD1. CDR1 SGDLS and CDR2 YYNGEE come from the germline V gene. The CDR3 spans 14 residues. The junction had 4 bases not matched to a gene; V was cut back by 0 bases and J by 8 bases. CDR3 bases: TGTGCCAGCAGCGTAGGAGGACAGGGCGATGAGCAGTTCTTC. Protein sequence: CASSVGGQGDEQFF.